This is a list of T cell receptor beta chains from one sample in a study of blood T cells in healthy people across ages. One entry per CDR3 protein, called by TCRdb with MiXCR from the 5' RACE reads. This repertoire shows around 1,500,000 distinct CDR3 sequences, 28% found once; its top ten account for around 7.7%. Sequenced input: blood. These receptors were taken from a woman aged 25 to 45 in good health. Both conserved end residues are part of each CDR3. D genes are given only for firm matches. For some rows the clone size is stated as once, few or many, or as a class when expanded; others skip it.

v_call	clone_size	j_call	d_call	cdr3_aa	cdr3_nt
TRBV5-1	few	TRBJ2-3	NA	CASTLDPITDTQYF	TGCGCCAGCACGCTAGACCCTATCACAGATACGCAGTATTTT
TRBV27	NA	TRBJ2-2	NA	CATQRGANTGELFF	TGTGCCACCCAGCGAGGCGCGAACACCGGGGAGCTGTTTTTT
TRBV5-1	few	TRBJ2-7	NA	CASSLVAAPQPYEQYF	TGCGCCAGCAGCTTGGTTGCGGCGCCCCAACCCTACGAGCAGTACTTC
TRBV20-1	NA	TRBJ1-5	NA	CSARDNKGISNQPQHF	TGCAGTGCTAGAGATAACAAAGGGATTAGCAATCAGCCCCAGCATTTT
TRBV12-3/TRBV12-4	few	TRBJ2-7	TRBD1	CASSPGTGYPPYEQYF	TGTGCCAGCAGTCCAGGGACAGGGTATCCGCCCTACGAGCAGTACTTC
TRBV20-1	many	TRBJ2-7	TRBD2	CSVFGKLRTSGRPEQYF	TGCAGTGTTTTCGGGAAACTAAGGACTAGCGGGAGACCCGAGCAGTACTTC
TRBV5-1	few	TRBJ1-5	NA	CASGPGDSNQPQHF	TGCGCCAGTGGGCCGGGGGATAGCAATCAGCCCCAGCATTTT
TRBV5-1	few	TRBJ2-1	TRBD1	CASSHGQGGSYNEQFF	TGCGCCAGCAGCCACGGACAGGGTGGGTCCTACAATGAGCAGTTCTTC
TRBV7-3	few	TRBJ2-3	NA	CASSPNGATDTQYF	TGTGCCAGCAGTCCGAACGGGGCCACAGATACGCAGTATTTT
TRBV24-1	few	TRBJ2-1	TRBD2	CATSASGGNYNEQFF	TGTGCCACCAGCGCTAGCGGGGGGAACTACAATGAGCAGTTCTTC
TRBV27	many	TRBJ2-4	TRBD1	CASRTIQGAPSKNIQYF	TGTGCCAGCAGGACAATTCAGGGGGCGCCTAGTAAGAACATTCAGTACTTC
TRBV6-4	few	TRBJ2-5	NA	CASTLERHGEGTQYF	TGTGCCAGCACCCTGGAGAGACACGGTGAAGGGACCCAGTACTTC
TRBV6-6	NA	TRBJ2-7	NA	CASSYYGSYEQYF	TGTGCCAGCAGTTACTACGGGTCCTACGAGCAGTACTTC
TRBV7-2	few	TRBJ2-3	NA	CASSLASTAFLLDTQYF	TGTGCCAGCAGCTTAGCGTCGACTGCTTTTCTTCTGGATACGCAGTATTTT
TRBV5-1	few	TRBJ1-1	TRBD1	CASSPNPDRGVEAFF	TGCGCCAGCAGCCCAAATCCGGACAGGGGAGTTGAAGCTTTCTTT
TRBV2	NA	TRBJ2-4	TRBD1	CASSSPSAFGYRQGNIQYF	TGTGCCAGCAGCTCACCCTCCGCCTTCGGCTACCGACAGGGAAACATTCAGTACTTC
TRBV20-1	once	TRBJ1-4	TRBD1	CSARYQTGAPSDEKLFF	TGCAGTGCTAGGTACCAGACAGGGGCCCCATCGGATGAAAAACTGTTTTTT
TRBV29-1	many	TRBJ2-3	NA	CSVEGRLEGPRDTQYF	TGCAGCGTTGAAGGGCGGCTTGAGGGTCCGAGGGATACGCAGTATTTT
TRBV4-2	NA	TRBJ1-1	TRBD1	CASSTRTPGGTEAFF	TGTGCCAGCAGCACCAGGACCCCAGGGGGCACTGAAGCTTTCTTT
TRBV5-1	many	TRBJ2-1	NA	CASSLANTGNEQFF	TGCGCCAGCAGCTTGGCTAATACGGGGAATGAGCAGTTCTTC
TRBV5-1	NA	TRBJ1-1	NA	CASSPGDNTEAFF	TGCGCCAGCAGTCCCGGGGACAACACTGAAGCTTTCTTT
TRBV27	few	TRBJ2-3	TRBD2	CASSLRYGGSDTQYF	TGTGCCAGCAGCCTACGATACGGGGGGTCTGATACGCAGTATTTT
TRBV2	NA	TRBJ2-1	NA	CASSEVAGRSMKQFF	TGTGCCAGCAGTGAAGTCGCCGGGAGATCAATGAAGCAGTTCTTC
TRBV7-3	NA	TRBJ2-3	TRBD1	CASSLRVGTAADTQYF	TGTGCCAGCAGCTTAAGGGTGGGGACAGCGGCAGATACGCAGTATTTT
TRBV12-3/TRBV12-4	NA	TRBJ1-2	NA	CASSLLARGYTF	TGTGCCAGCAGTTTGCTGGCCCGTGGCTACACCTTC
TRBV6-5	many	TRBJ2-7	NA	CASRDKTYEQYF	TGTGCCAGCAGGGACAAAACCTACGAGCAGTACTTC
TRBV7-2	NA	TRBJ2-1	TRBD2	CASTLTSDPYNEQFF	TGTGCCAGCACCCTTACTAGCGACCCTTACAATGAGCAGTTCTTC
TRBV7-3	NA	TRBJ2-7	NA	CASSPHTGNYEQYF	TGTGCCAGCAGCCCGCATACCGGGAATTACGAGCAGTACTTC
TRBV19	NA	TRBJ1-1	NA	CASSIKGNSMNTEAFF	TGTGCCAGTAGTATAAAGGGAAACAGCATGAACACTGAAGCTTTCTTT
TRBV29-1	few	TRBJ2-1	NA	CSLRSGEQFF	TGCAGCCTCCGGAGCGGTGAGCAGTTCTTC
TRBV7-2	NA	TRBJ1-6	NA	CASSPDFFGSNSPLHF	TGTGCCAGCAGCCCGGACTTCTTTGGGTCTAATTCACCCCTCCACTTT
TRBV2	NA	TRBJ2-7	TRBD1	CASSEDPPGQGSYEQYF	TGTGCCAGCAGTGAAGACCCTCCGGGACAGGGCTCCTACGAGCAGTACTTC
TRBV7-6	NA	TRBJ2-5	NA	CASSLETARPETQYF	TGTGCCAGCAGCTTAGAGACGGCCCGGCCCGAGACCCAGTACTTC
TRBV5-1	NA	TRBJ1-3	NA	CASSPTRPRGNTIYF	TGCGCCAGCAGCCCCACGAGACCCAGGGGAAACACCATATATTTT
TRBV7-6	many	TRBJ1-6	NA	CASSLSEGVNSPLHF	TGTGCCAGCAGCTTATCCGAAGGAGTTAATTCACCCCTCCACTTT
TRBV6-2/TRBV6-3	NA	TRBJ1-2	NA	CASSAATGDGYTF	TGTGCCAGCAGTGCAGCGACCGGGGATGGCTACACCTTC
TRBV2	few	TRBJ2-7	NA	CASSEGEYNEQYF	TGTGCCAGCAGTGAAGGGGAGTACAATGAGCAGTACTTC
TRBV29-1	many	TRBJ1-2	NA	CSVEGGGRVTSGYGYTF	TGCAGCGTTGAAGGGGGAGGCAGGGTTACAAGTGGCTATGGCTACACCTTC
TRBV5-5	few	TRBJ2-5	TRBD1	CASSLVGTGGQETQYF	TGTGCCAGCAGCTTGGTTGGGACAGGGGGTCAAGAGACCCAGTACTTC
TRBV7-8	NA	TRBJ2-1	TRBD1	CASSLGSRDRANEQFF	TGTGCCAGCAGCTTAGGGAGCCGGGACAGGGCTAATGAGCAGTTCTTC
TRBV7-9	once	TRBJ2-5	NA	CASSVHRDNLQETQYF	TGTGCCAGCAGCGTGCACCGGGACAACCTCCAAGAGACCCAGTACTTC
TRBV6-2/TRBV6-3	NA	TRBJ2-5	TRBD1	CASSYPGQILETQYF	TGTGCCAGCAGTTACCCGGGACAGATTTTGGAGACCCAGTACTTC
TRBV9	NA	TRBJ2-4	NA	CASSGTQSSYNEQYF	TGTGCCAGCAGCGGAACACAGAGCTCCTACAATGAGCAGTACTTC
TRBV20-1	NA	TRBJ1-1	NA	CSARDPGKGSPEAFF	TGCAGTGCTAGAGATCCAGGGAAGGGGAGCCCTGAAGCTTTCTTT
TRBV3-1	NA	TRBJ2-1	NA	CASSLNHGGQRSEQFF	TGTGCCAGCAGCCTCAACCACGGAGGGCAAAGAAGTGAGCAGTTCTTC
TRBV28	NA	TRBJ2-2	NA	CASSFMGTGELFF	TGTGCCAGCAGTTTTATGGGAACCGGGGAGCTGTTTTTT
TRBV27	few	TRBJ2-5	TRBD2	CASSQLAGAVTLYNEQYF	TGTGCCAGCAGCCAACTAGCGGGGGCCGTCACTCTCTACAATGAGCAGTACTTC
TRBV27	NA	TRBJ2-7	NA	CASRRVLGAYEQYF	TGTGCCAGCCGCCGAGTTCTGGGGGCCTACGAGCAGTACTTC
TRBV20-1	NA	TRBJ2-3	TRBD2	CSASSGGAVTDTQYF	TGCAGTGCATCTAGCGGGGGGGCCGTGACAGATACGCAGTATTTT